This entry lists 5 T cell receptor beta chains sequenced from one sample in a study of PD-L1 blockade in urothelial cancer (dated by TCRdb to between 2016 and 2019). The library was built by means of the immunoSEQ multiplex PCR assay. TCRdb mirrors the immuneACCESS table, restricted to in-frame sequences. Some clones are absent from its copies; in checked studies, under half trace to an unresolved V gene, and the reason for the others is unknown. The sample has approximately 110,000 clones on record, 70% to 85% of them singletons. The ten largest make up 2% to 3% of the sample. Sequencing used PBMCs, obtained around atezolizumab (anti-PD-L1) treatment. All receptors come from a man aged 45 to 65 with urothelial cancer.

The V call is TRBV11-2, the J call TRBJ1-3, with D possibly TRBD1 on 5 matching bases. This CDR3 spans 16 amino acids. The ends were cut back, 2 bases at V and 0 bases at J, with 11 bases in the middle. Germline lookup yields CDR1 SGHAT and CDR2 FQNNGV. This CDR3 reads CASSLIKGLSGNTIYF. DNA of the CDR3: TGTGCCAGCAGCTTAATAAAGGGGCTCTCTGGAAACACCATATATTTT.

This clone was seen only once. The chain couples TRBV11-2 to TRBJ2-5, with 10 nucleotides matching TRBD1. J was trimmed by 2 bases and V by 5 bases; bases with no gene match: 5. There are 15 residues in the CDR3. Germline V gives CDR1 SGHAT, CDR2 FQNNGV. CDR3: CASSPGQGVQETQYF. CDR3 in DNA: TGTGCCAGCAGCCCCGGACAGGGGGTACAAGAGACCCAGTACTTC.

CDR3 region: CASSSTGSGRLNEQFF. DNA for the CDR3: TGTGCCAGCAGCTCTACAGGTAGCGGGAGGTTGAATGAGCAGTTCTTC. The chain employs TRBV7-6 and TRBJ2-1; 10 bases are shared with TRBD2. The germline gives CDR1 SGHVS, CDR2 FNYEAQ. With V trimmed by 4 bases and J by 7 bases, 10 bases remained unmatched. This CDR3 has 16 residues.

This clone was seen a few times. V is TRBV7-9 and J is TRBJ1-2; 10 nucleotides line up with TRBD1. After removal of 0 bases from V and 4 bases from J, the junction contained 5 bases not matched to a gene. Germline V gene lookup returns CDR1 SEHNR and CDR2 FQNEAQ (reference sequence). This CDR3 contains 16 residues. CDR3 in amino acids: CASSLASTGGLYGYTF. CDR3 DNA sequence: TGTGCCAGCAGCTTAGCGTCGACAGGGGGCCTCTATGGCTACACCTTC. Looking up the rest from reference TRBV7-9 and TRBJ1-2 gives the full variable domain: DTGVSQNPRHKITKRGQNVTFRCDPISEHNRLYWYRQTLGQGPEFLTYFQNEAQLEKSRLLSDRFSAERPKGSFSTLEIQRTEQGDSAMYLCASSLASTGGLYGYTFGSGTRLTVV.

The rearrangement uses TRBV7-9 and TRBJ1-2, with D uncertain. The CDR3 loop spans 14 amino acids. The V end lost 1 base, the J end lost 4 bases, and 10 bases lay between the germline ends. Per germline, CDR1 SEHNR and CDR2 FQNEAQ (reference sequence). The CDR3 sequence is CASSLGGGVYGYTF. CDR3 bases: TGTGCCAGCAGCTTAGGGGGAGGAGTCTATGGCTACACCTTC.